These T cell receptor beta chains were read from a single sample in a study of Ad26.COV2.S vaccination and SARS-CoV-2 variants. The repertoire was sequenced with immunoSEQ multiplex PCR; TCRdb's copy has only in-frame clones and lacks some. The sample has about 450,000 clones, 89% seen once. Here the sequenced sample was peripheral blood, taken in a trial of Ad26.COV2.S vaccine versus placebo. The receptor source for this set is a person aged 18-60 years who received the Ad26.COV2.S COVID-19 vaccine or a placebo. The CDR3 runs from the conserved cysteine through the conserved F or W. D genes are given only for firm matches. Size tells how often a clone was seen (once, few, many) or the class of an expanded clone, and some rows leave it out.

CDR3: CAIRQDASPRPDTQYF
DNA: TGTGCCATCAGGCAAGATGCTAGCCCCCGACCAGATACGCAGTATTTT
size: once
J: TRBJ2-3
D: -
V: TRBV10-3

CDR3: CAIRTGMHPGELFF
DNA: TGCGCCATACGGACAGGGATGCACCCCGGGGAGCTGTTTTTT
size: -
J: TRBJ2-2
D: TRBD1
V: TRBV10-1

CDR3: CSVWESTEAFF
DNA: TGCAGTGTCTGGGAGAGCACTGAAGCTTTCTTT
size: once
J: TRBJ1-1
D: -
V: TRBV29-1

CDR3: CASRSGNTIYF
DNA: TGCGCCAGCAGATCTGGAAACACCATATATTTT
size: -
J: TRBJ1-3
D: -
V: TRBV10-2

CDR3: CASSPQLGGNEQFF
DNA: TGTGCCAGCAGCCCCCAACTCGGGGGAAATGAGCAGTTCTTC
size: -
J: TRBJ2-1
D: -
V: TRBV6-5

CDR3: CASSPWVLRSGNTIYF
DNA: TGTGCCAGCAGCCCGTGGGTCCTCCGCTCTGGAAACACCATATATTTT
size: -
J: TRBJ1-3
D: -
V: TRBV5-6

CDR3: CASSAWVLSYGYTF
DNA: TGTGCCAGCAGTGCATGGGTCCTAAGCTATGGCTACACCTTC
size: -
J: TRBJ1-2
D: -
V: TRBV2

CDR3: CASSWGLAGSYYEQYF
DNA: TGCGCCAGCAGCTGGGGGCTAGCGGGGTCTTACTACGAGCAGTACTTC
size: once
J: TRBJ2-7
D: TRBD2
V: TRBV5-1

CDR3: CASSFGGRLWNEQFF
DNA: TGTGCCAGCAGCTTTGGCGGGAGACTGTGGAATGAGCAGTTCTTC
size: -
J: TRBJ2-1
D: TRBD2
V: TRBV11-3

CDR3: CASSFTGTGGYTF
DNA: TGTGCCAGCAGTTTTACCGGGACAGGGGGCTACACCTTC
size: few
J: TRBJ1-2
D: TRBD1
V: TRBV6-2/TRBV6-3

CDR3: CASSNRGTTNEQFF
DNA: TGTGCCAGTTCGAACAGGGGGACTACCAATGAGCAGTTCTTC
size: -
J: TRBJ2-1
D: -
V: TRBV3-1/TRBV3-2

CDR3: CASSQQQNTEAFF
DNA: TGCGCCAGCAGCCAGCAACAGAACACTGAAGCTTTCTTT
size: -
J: TRBJ1-1
D: -
V: TRBV4-3

CDR3: CASSLVGRDAFF
DNA: TGTGCCAGCAGCTTAGTTGGCAGGGACGCTTTCTTT
size: -
J: TRBJ1-1
D: -
V: TRBV7-2

CDR3: CASSRDRGLYNSPLHF
DNA: TGTGCCAGCAGTCGGGACAGGGGGTTATATAATTCACCCCTCCACTTT
size: -
J: TRBJ1-6
D: TRBD1
V: TRBV6-2/TRBV6-3

CDR3: CASSIPPPRTGGNEQFF
DNA: TGTGCCAGTAGTATCCCTCCCCCGAGGACAGGGGGCAATGAGCAGTTCTTC
size: -
J: TRBJ2-1
D: TRBD1
V: TRBV19

CDR3: CASSVVGGGRGDTQYF
DNA: TGTGCCAGCAGCGTAGTCGGGGGCGGGAGAGGAGATACGCAGTATTTT
size: -
J: TRBJ2-3
D: -
V: TRBV9

CDR3: CATEKGTSRDYFNEQFF
DNA: TGTGCCACGGAAAAAGGGACTAGTCGGGACTATTTCAATGAGCAGTTCTTC
size: -
J: TRBJ2-1
D: TRBD2
V: TRBV11-3

CDR3: CASSTSSADSPLHF
DNA: TGTGCCAGCAGTACGAGTTCGGCGGACTCACCCCTCCACTTT
size: -
J: TRBJ1-6
D: -
V: TRBV3-1/TRBV3-2

CDR3: CASSMGEGWNTEAFF
DNA: TGTGCCAGTAGTATGGGGGAGGGATGGAACACTGAAGCTTTCTTT
size: -
J: TRBJ1-1
D: -
V: TRBV19

CDR3: CAISSRGTEAFF
DNA: TGTGCCATCAGCTCCCGGGGCACTGAAGCTTTCTTT
size: -
J: TRBJ1-1
D: -
V: TRBV10-3

CDR3: CASIPVGGSTDTQYF
DNA: TGTGCCAGTATTCCCGTCGGCGGGAGCACAGATACGCAGTATTTT
size: -
J: TRBJ2-3
D: -
V: TRBV19

CDR3: CSVEGQGASEAFF
DNA: TGCAGCGTCGAGGGGCAGGGGGCTTCTGAAGCTTTCTTT
size: -
J: TRBJ1-1
D: TRBD1
V: TRBV29-1

CDR3: CASGTTGLEGNQPQHF
DNA: TGTGCCAGCGGAACGACAGGGTTGGAGGGCAATCAGCCCCAGCATTTT
size: -
J: TRBJ1-5
D: TRBD1
V: TRBV28

CDR3: CASSPQGMQNTIYF
DNA: TGTGCCAGCTCACCACAGGGGATGCAGAACACCATATATTTT
size: -
J: TRBJ1-3
D: -
V: TRBV18

CDR3: CASSRGDSRTGELFF
DNA: TGCGCCAGCAGCCGGGGGGACAGTCGCACCGGGGAGCTGTTTTTT
size: -
J: TRBJ2-2
D: -
V: TRBV4-3

CDR3: CASTLVAGNTGELFF
DNA: TGCGCCAGCACCCTGGTAGCGGGGAACACCGGGGAGCTGTTTTTT
size: -
J: TRBJ2-2
D: TRBD2
V: TRBV5-1

CDR3: CASRRGGGNTIYF
DNA: TGTGCCAGCAGAAGGGGCGGTGGAAACACCATATATTTT
size: -
J: TRBJ1-3
D: -
V: TRBV6-5

CDR3: CASSPRLDSPLHF
DNA: TGTGCCAGCAGTCCACGACTGGATTCACCCCTCCACTTT
size: -
J: TRBJ1-6
D: -
V: TRBV28

CDR3: CASSELGGRTEAFF
DNA: TGTGCCAGCAGTGAACTGGGGGGCCGCACTGAAGCTTTCTTT
size: few
J: TRBJ1-1
D: -
V: TRBV2

CDR3: CASRFADRSLSGYTF
DNA: TGTGCCAGCCGTTTTGCGGACAGGTCCCTCTCTGGCTACACCTTC
size: -
J: TRBJ1-2
D: TRBD1
V: TRBV6-5

CDR3: CASSLLRPDSPLHF
DNA: TGTGCCAGCAGCCTACTTCGACCGGATTCACCCCTCCACTTT
size: -
J: TRBJ1-6
D: -
V: TRBV3-1/TRBV3-2

CDR3: CASSYGTSTEAFF
DNA: TGTGCCAGCAGCTACGGAACGAGCACTGAAGCTTTCTTT
size: -
J: TRBJ1-1
D: -
V: TRBV5-8

CDR3: CASSPTRDEQFF
DNA: TGCGCCAGCAGCCCCACTCGTGATGAGCAGTTCTTC
size: -
J: TRBJ2-1
D: -
V: TRBV4-1

CDR3: CASSQLALNEQFF
DNA: TGTGCCAGCTCACAACTAGCCTTAAATGAGCAGTTCTTC
size: -
J: TRBJ2-1
D: -
V: TRBV18

CDR3: CASSWGGDLETQYF
DNA: TGTGCCAGCAGCTGGGGGGGGGATTTGGAGACCCAGTACTTC
size: -
J: TRBJ2-5
D: TRBD2
V: TRBV7-2

CDR3: CASSLRWGSHTGELFF
DNA: TGTGCCAGCAGCTTAAGGTGGGGGAGTCACACCGGGGAGCTGTTTTTT
size: -
J: TRBJ2-2
D: -
V: TRBV11-2

CDR3: CASSYSAGPNTEAFF
DNA: TGTGCCAGCAGTTACTCGGCAGGCCCTAACACTGAAGCTTTCTTT
size: -
J: TRBJ1-1
D: -
V: TRBV6-5

CDR3: CASSLYSGANVLTF
DNA: TGTGCCAGCAGTTTATACTCTGGGGCCAACGTCCTGACTTTC
size: -
J: TRBJ2-6
D: -
V: TRBV27

CDR3: CASRATDRNQPQHF
DNA: TGTGCCAGCAGAGCAACAGATCGAAATCAGCCCCAGCATTTT
size: -
J: TRBJ1-5
D: -
V: TRBV2

CDR3: CASTLDRGTEAFF
DNA: TGCGCCAGCACTCTCGACAGGGGCACTGAAGCTTTCTTT
size: -
J: TRBJ1-1
D: TRBD1
V: TRBV5-1

CDR3: CASGLGTGETQYF
DNA: TGTGCTAGTGGTTTGGGGACAGGGGAGACCCAGTACTTC
size: -
J: TRBJ2-5
D: TRBD1
V: TRBV12-5

CDR3: CASRTSGSFGELFF
DNA: TGTGCCAGTAGGACTAGCGGGAGTTTCGGGGAGCTGTTTTTT
size: -
J: TRBJ2-2
D: TRBD2
V: TRBV19

CDR3: CASSLVPGDSPLHF
DNA: TGCGCCAGCAGCTTGGTCCCAGGAGATTCACCCCTCCACTTT
size: -
J: TRBJ1-6
D: -
V: TRBV5-1

CDR3: CASSLERYNEQFF
DNA: TGTGCCAGCAGCTTAGAACGATACAATGAGCAGTTCTTC
size: -
J: TRBJ2-1
D: -
V: TRBV11-2

CDR3: CASSLIRAGEQYF
DNA: TGCGCCAGCAGCTTGATAAGGGCGGGGGAGCAGTACTTC
size: few
J: TRBJ2-7
D: -
V: TRBV5-1

CDR3: CATSRPDRGGYTF
DNA: TGTGCCACCAGCAGACCGGACAGGGGTGGCTACACCTTC
size: once
J: TRBJ1-2
D: TRBD1
V: TRBV15

CDR3: CASSSPGDSNEKLFF
DNA: TGTGCCAGCAGCTCCCCGGGGGACAGTAATGAAAAACTGTTTTTT
size: -
J: TRBJ1-4
D: TRBD1
V: TRBV11-3

CDR3: CASSDVTGLGGYTF
DNA: TGCGCCAGCAGCGACGTTACGGGTCTTGGTGGCTACACCTTC
size: -
J: TRBJ1-2
D: -
V: TRBV5-1